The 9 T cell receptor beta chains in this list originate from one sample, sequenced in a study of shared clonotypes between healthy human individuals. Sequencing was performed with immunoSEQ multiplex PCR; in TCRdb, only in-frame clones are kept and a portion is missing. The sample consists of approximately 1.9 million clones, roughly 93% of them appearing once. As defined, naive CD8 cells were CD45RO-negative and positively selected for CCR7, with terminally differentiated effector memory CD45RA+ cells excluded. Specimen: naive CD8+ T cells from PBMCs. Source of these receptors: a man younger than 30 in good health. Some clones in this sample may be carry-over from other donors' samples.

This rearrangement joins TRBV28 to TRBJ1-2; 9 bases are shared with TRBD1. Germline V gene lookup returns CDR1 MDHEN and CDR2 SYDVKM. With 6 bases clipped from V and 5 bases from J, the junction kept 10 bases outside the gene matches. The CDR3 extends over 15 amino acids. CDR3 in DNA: TGTGCCAGCAGGGAGGGACAGGGTCGGGGTTATGGCTACACCTTC. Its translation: CASREGQGRGYGYTF.

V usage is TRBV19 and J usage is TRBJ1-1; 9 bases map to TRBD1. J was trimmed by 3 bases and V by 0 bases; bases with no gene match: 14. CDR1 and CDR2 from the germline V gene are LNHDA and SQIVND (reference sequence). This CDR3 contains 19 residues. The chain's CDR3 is CASSIDPAFGTGRHTEAFF. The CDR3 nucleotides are TGTGCCAGTAGTATAGACCCAGCCTTTGGGACAGGGCGGCACACTGAAGCTTTCTTT.

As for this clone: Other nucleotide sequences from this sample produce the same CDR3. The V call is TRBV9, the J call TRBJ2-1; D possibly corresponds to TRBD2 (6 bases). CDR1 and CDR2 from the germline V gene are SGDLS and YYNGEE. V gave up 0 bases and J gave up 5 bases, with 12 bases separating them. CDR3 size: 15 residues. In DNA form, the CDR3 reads TGTGCCAGCAGCGTAGGTGGCGGGACCCACAATGAGCAGTTCTTC. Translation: CASSVGGGTHNEQFF.

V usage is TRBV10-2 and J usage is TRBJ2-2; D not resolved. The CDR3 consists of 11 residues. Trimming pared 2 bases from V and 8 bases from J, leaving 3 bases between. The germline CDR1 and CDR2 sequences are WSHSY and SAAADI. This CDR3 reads CASSEAGELFF. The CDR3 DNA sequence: TGCGCCAGCAGTGAGGCTGGGGAGCTGTTTTTT.

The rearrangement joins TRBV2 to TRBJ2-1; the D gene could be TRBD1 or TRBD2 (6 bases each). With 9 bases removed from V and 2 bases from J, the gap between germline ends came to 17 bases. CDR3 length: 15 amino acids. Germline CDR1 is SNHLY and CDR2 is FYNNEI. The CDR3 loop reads CARSEGGLAYNEQFF. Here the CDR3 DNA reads TGTGCCAGATCAGAGGGGGGTTTGGCCTACAATGAGCAGTTCTTC. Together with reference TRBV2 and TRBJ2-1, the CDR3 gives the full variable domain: EPEVTQTPSHQVTQMGQEVILRCVPISNHLYFYWYRQILGQKVEFLVSFYNNEISEKSEIFDDQFSVERPDGSNFTLKIRSTKLEDSAMYFCARSEGGLAYNEQFFGPGTRLTVL.

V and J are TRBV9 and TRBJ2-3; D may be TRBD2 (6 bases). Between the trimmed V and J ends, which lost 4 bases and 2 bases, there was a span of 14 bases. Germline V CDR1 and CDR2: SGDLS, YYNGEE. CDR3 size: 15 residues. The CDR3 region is CASSNRDFVTDTQYF. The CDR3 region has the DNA TGTGCCAGCAGCAACCGGGACTTTGTCACAGATACGCAGTATTTT. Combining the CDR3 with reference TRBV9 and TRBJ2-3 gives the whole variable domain DSGVTQTPKHLITATGQRVTLRCSPRSGDLSVYWYQQSLDQGLQFLIQYYNGEERAKGNILERFSAQQFPDLHSELNLSSLELGDSALYFCASSNRDFVTDTQYFGPGTRLTVL.

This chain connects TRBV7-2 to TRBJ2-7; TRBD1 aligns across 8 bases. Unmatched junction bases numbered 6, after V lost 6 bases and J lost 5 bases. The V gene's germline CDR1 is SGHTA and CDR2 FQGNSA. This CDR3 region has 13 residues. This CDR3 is CASSSSGGDEQYF. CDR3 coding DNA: TGTGCCAGCAGTTCATCAGGGGGCGACGAGCAGTACTTC.

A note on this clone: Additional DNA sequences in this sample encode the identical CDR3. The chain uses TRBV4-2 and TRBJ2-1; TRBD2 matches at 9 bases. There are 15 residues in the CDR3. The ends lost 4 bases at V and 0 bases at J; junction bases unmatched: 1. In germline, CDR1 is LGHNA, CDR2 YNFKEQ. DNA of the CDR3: TGTGCCAGCAGCCCGACTAGCGGCTCCTACAATGAGCAGTTCTTC. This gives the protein CASSPTSGSYNEQFF.

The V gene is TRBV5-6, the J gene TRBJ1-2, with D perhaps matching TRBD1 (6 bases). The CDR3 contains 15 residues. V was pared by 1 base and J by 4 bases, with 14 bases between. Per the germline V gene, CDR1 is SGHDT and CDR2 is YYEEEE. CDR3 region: CASSLWAGVVYGYTF. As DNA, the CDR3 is TGTGCCAGCAGCTTGTGGGCAGGGGTAGTCTATGGCTACACCTTC.